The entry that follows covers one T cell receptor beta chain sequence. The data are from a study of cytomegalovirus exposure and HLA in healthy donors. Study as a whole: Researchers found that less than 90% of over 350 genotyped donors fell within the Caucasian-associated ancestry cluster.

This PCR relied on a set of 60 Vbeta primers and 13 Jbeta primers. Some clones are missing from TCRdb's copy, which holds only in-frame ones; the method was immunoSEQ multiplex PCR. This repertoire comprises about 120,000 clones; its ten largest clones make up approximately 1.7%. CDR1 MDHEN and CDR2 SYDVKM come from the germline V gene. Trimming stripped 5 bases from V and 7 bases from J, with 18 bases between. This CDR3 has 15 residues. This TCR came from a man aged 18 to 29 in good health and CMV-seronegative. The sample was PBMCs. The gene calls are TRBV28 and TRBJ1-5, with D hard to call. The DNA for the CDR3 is TGTGCCAGCAGTACCTCCCGGGAGGGAGGGCAGCCCCAGCATTTT. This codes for CASSTSREGGQPQHF.